Below are 2 T cell receptor beta chains sequenced from a single sample in a study of blood T cells in healthy people across ages. Alongside a J-beta primer mix, a sample-barcoded 5' primer served in a second PCR lasting roughly 7 to 11 cycles. MiXCR, applied by TCRdb to the 5' RACE reads, yields one record per CDR3 protein. The sample lists roughly 410,000 distinct CDR3 sequences, about half occurring once. The sample taken for sequencing was blood. Every receptor here comes from a man in his 60s in good health.

The rearrangement links TRBV4-3 to TRBJ1-4; D is unresolved. The CDR3 totals 16 residues. Germline assignment: CDR1 LGHNA and CDR2 YSLEER. The germline V and J ends were trimmed by 0 bases and 0 bases, with 8 bases remaining between them. CDR3 loop: CASSQDGPATNEKLFF. The CDR3 bases are TGCGCCAGCAGCCAAGACGGCCCCGCAACTAATGAAAAACTGTTTTTT.

This clonotype has at least ten counts. This chain joins TRBV20-1 and TRBJ2-1; 8 positions agree with TRBD1. CDR3 length: 14 residues. CDR1 and CDR2 from the germline V gene are DFQATT and SNEGSKA (reference sequence). J was trimmed by 6 bases and V by 6 bases; bases with no gene match: 10. This CDR3 is CSAFFGQGRNEQFF. In DNA form, the CDR3 reads TGCAGTGCGTTCTTCGGACAGGGACGCAATGAGCAGTTCTTC.